This passage covers 29 T cell receptor beta chains from one sample sequenced in a study of blood T cells in healthy people across ages. It was with a sample-barcoded 5' primer and a J-beta primer mix that a second PCR of roughly 6 to 11 cycles was run. TCRdb passed the 5' RACE reads through MiXCR, listing each CDR3 protein once. The sample holds over 1,500,000 distinct CDR3 sequences, 40% to 55% seen once. The sequencing input was blood. These receptors all come from a woman aged 40 to 50 in good health.

This clonotype was detected only a few times. V gene TRBV5-1 combines with J gene TRBJ2-1, with D possibly matching TRBD2 (5 bases). The CDR3 extends over 13 amino acids. Trimming removed 6 bases from V and 7 bases from J, with 14 bases in between. Germline V gene sequence: CDR1 SGHRS, CDR2 YFSETQ. The CDR3 protein is CASTLDWANEQFF. DNA of the CDR3: TGCGCCAGCACCCTGGACTGGGCTAATGAGCAGTTCTTC.

V gene TRBV27 combines with J gene TRBJ2-5; tentative D call: TRBD2 (6 bases). CDR1 and CDR2 from the germline V gene are MNHEY and SMNVEV (reference sequence). Trimming shortened V by 4 bases and J by 0 bases, and 9 bases separated the two germline ends. This CDR3 is 14 amino acids long. CDR3 DNA: TGTGCCAGCAGTTGGGCTAGCGACCAAGAGACCCAGTACTTC. Protein: CASSWASDQETQYF.

The chain joins TRBV3-1 to TRBJ2-5; D not resolved. The CDR3 spans 14 residues. Between the trimmed V and J ends, which lost 0 bases and 11 bases, there was a span of 16 bases. Germline V gene data show CDR1 as LGHDT and CDR2 as YNNKEL (reference sequence). DNA of the CDR3: TGTGCCAGCAGCCAAGAGAGGCAGCTCAATGAGCAGTACTTC. It codes for CASSQERQLNEQYF.

This clonotype was observed a few times. The chain carries TRBV20-1 and TRBJ2-4, with TRBD1 matching over 12 bases. The end of the DNA aligns better with TRBJ2-7, so the J call may be wrong. Germline lookup yields CDR1 DFQATT and CDR2 SNEGSKA (reference sequence). CDR3 length: 16 residues. CDR3 in amino acids: CSARDTGQGASYEQYF. CDR3 DNA sequence: TGCAGTGCTAGAGATACGGGACAGGGGGCTTCCTACGAGCAGTACTTC.

In this sample, this clonotype turned up a few times. The chain employs TRBV7-2 and TRBJ1-2; 7 positions agree with TRBD1. Germline V CDR1 and CDR2: SGHTA, FQGNSA. CDR3 length equals 16 residues. V dropped 5 bases and J dropped 0; count of bases not matched to a gene: 9. The CDR3 loop is CASSITGVIPNYGYTF. The CDR3 DNA reads TGTGCCAGCAGCATAACAGGGGTCATACCTAACTATGGCTACACCTTC. The whole variable domain, filled in from reference TRBV7-2 and TRBJ1-2, reads GAGVSQSPSNKVTEKGKDVELRCDPISGHTALYWYRQSLGQGLEFLIYFQGNSAPDKSGLPSDRFSAERTGGSVSTLTIQRTQQEDSAVYLCASSITGVIPNYGYTFGSGTRLTVV.

This rearrangement joins TRBV2 to TRBJ2-3; TRBD2 matches 10 bases. Germline values: CDR1 SNHLY, CDR2 FYNNEI. Trimming removed 8 bases from V and 3 bases from J; junction bases left unmatched: 11. The CDR3 extends over 16 amino acids. CDR3: CASSATGLALTDTQYF. CDR3 DNA sequence: TGTGCCAGCTCTGCGACGGGACTAGCGTTAACAGATACGCAGTATTTT. The entire variable domain, with the rest obtained from reference TRBV2 and TRBJ2-3, is as follows: EPEVTQTPSHQVTQMGQEVILRCVPISNHLYFYWYRQILGQKVEFLVSFYNNEISEKSEIFDDQFSVERPDGSNFTLKIRSTKLEDSAMYFCASSATGLALTDTQYFGPGTRLTVL.

This clonotype was observed a handful of times. The chain is built from TRBV15 and TRBJ2-1, with D unresolved. V shed 0 bases and J shed 7 bases, with 13 bases lying between them. This CDR3 has 15 residues. Looked up from germline, CDR1 is LNHNV and CDR2 is YYDKDF (reference sequence). CDR3 protein: CATSRDNSLLNEQFF. In nucleotides, the CDR3 is TGTGCCACCAGCAGAGATAACAGTTTATTGAATGAGCAGTTCTTC.

This chain joins TRBV6-6 and TRBJ1-5; the match to TRBD1 covers 9 bases. The CDR3 has 15 amino acids. Germline-derived CDR1 and CDR2 are MNHNY and SVGAGI (reference sequence). V dropped 4 bases and J dropped 3; count of bases not matched to a gene: 4. CDR3 DNA: TGTGCCAGCAGTTTCGGACAGGGGCACAATCAGCCCCAGCATTTT. As protein: CASSFGQGHNQPQHF.

CDR3 amino acids: CASSSPGTGFSGQETQYF. CDR3 DNA: TGTGCCAGCAGTTCTCCCGGGACAGGGTTTAGTGGGCAAGAGACCCAGTACTTC. The genes are TRBV6-2 or TRBV6-3 and TRBJ2-5; 9 nucleotides align to TRBD1. After removal of 4 bases from V and 2 bases from J, the junction contained 14 bases not matched to a gene. Germline-derived CDR1 and CDR2 are MNHEY and SVGEGT. The CDR3 is 18 amino acids.

The rearrangement uses TRBV28 and TRBJ2-7; 9 nucleotides line up with TRBD1. V gave up 8 bases and J gave up 3 bases; unmatched junction bases: 8. The CDR3 extends over 14 amino acids. Germline loops: CDR1 MDHEN, CDR2 SYDVKM. CDR3 protein: CASAIQGAVYEQYF. The DNA of the CDR3 is TGTGCCAGCGCAATACAGGGGGCCGTCTACGAGCAGTACTTC.

This clonotype has only a few counts. The chain recombines TRBV12-3 or TRBV12-4 with TRBJ2-5, with D possibly TRBD1 on 5 matching bases. Trimming shortened V by 5 bases and J by 2 bases, and 9 bases separated the two germline ends. The CDR3 loop spans 13 amino acids. CDR3 region: CASSGASQETQYF. CDR3 nucleotide sequence: TGTGCCAGCAGTGGGGCCTCACAAGAGACCCAGTACTTC.

On this clonotype: At one end the junction does not follow the germline gene, possibly because of a read error. The chain joins TRBV6-6 to TRBJ1-2, with 10 nucleotides matching TRBD1. Germline V lookup: CDR1 MNHNY, CDR2 SVGAGI (reference sequence). The CDR3 spans 17 residues. In DNA form, the CDR3 reads TGTGCCAGCAGTTACAGTCGGTCGACAGGGGGCAACTACGGCTACACCTTC. Translation: CASSYSRSTGGNYGYTF.

This rearrangement joins TRBV10-3 to TRBJ1-2, with D possibly TRBD1 on 6 matching bases. Germline V lookup: CDR1 ENHRY, CDR2 SYGVKD. The germline V and J ends were trimmed by 0 bases and 5 bases, with 7 bases remaining between them. This CDR3 contains 13 residues. CDR3 residues: CAISESGQYGYTF. The CDR3 nucleotides read TGTGCCATCAGTGAGTCAGGACAGTATGGCTACACCTTC.

The chain recombines TRBV20-1 with TRBJ2-5, with 9 nucleotides matching TRBD1. V trimming: 8 bases; J trimming: 5 bases; junction bases outside the gene matches: 9. The CDR3 totals 13 residues. Germline V lookup: CDR1 DFQATT, CDR2 SNEGSKA (reference sequence). The CDR3 nucleotides are TGCAGTTCAAGGTCCGGGACAGGGGAGACCCAGTACTTC. Its translation is CSSRSGTGETQYF.

The V gene is TRBV7-2, the J gene TRBJ2-5, with 11 nucleotides matching TRBD2. CDR1 and CDR2 from the germline V gene are SGHTA and FQGNSA. The CDR3 sequence is 18 residues long. The J segment lost 7 bases and the V segment lost 0 bases, leaving 13 bases of the junction unmatched. The CDR3 nucleotides read TGTGCCAGCAGCTTAGCACACAGGGGACTAGCGGTGTCCGGGACCCAGTACTTC. Translating gives CASSLAHRGLAVSGTQYF.

The V gene is TRBV6-5, the J gene TRBJ2-3; TRBD1 is a possible D gene (5 bases). Germline V gives CDR1 MNHEY, CDR2 SVGAGI. This CDR3 spans 14 amino acids. The V end lost 4 bases, the J end lost 4 bases, and 12 bases lay between the germline ends. This CDR3 is CASSFDSNSDTQYF. The CDR3 DNA sequence: TGTGCCAGCAGTTTCGACAGTAACTCAGATACGCAGTATTTT.

With respect to this clonotype: The junction departs from the called germline gene at one end, perhaps through a read error. The rearrangement joins TRBV7-7 to TRBJ2-3, with 7 bases matching TRBD2. Germline V CDR1 and CDR2: SSHAT, FNYEAQ (reference sequence). The CDR3 has 14 amino acids. The DNA for the CDR3 is TGTGCTAGCAGCTTAAGGTTCGGGAGGTATACGCAGTATTTT. Translation: CASSLRFGRYTQYF.

V gene TRBV6-2 or TRBV6-3 combines with J gene TRBJ1-2; no clear D. The CDR3 has 12 amino acids. CDR1 is MNHEY, CDR2 SVGEGT, per germline. Trimming left V 7 bases short and J 10 bases short, with 16 bases between. This chain's CDR3 is CASIYGDPHYTF. The CDR3 nucleotides are TGTGCCAGCATTTATGGGGATCCGCACTACACCTTC.

The rearrangement links TRBV18 to TRBJ2-5; D unclear. CDR1 is KGHSH and CDR2 is LQKENI in the germline V gene. CDR3 size: 14 residues. Trimming shortened V by 6 bases and J by 2 bases, and 13 bases separated the two germline ends. This CDR3 is CASSPDQLQETQYF. The CDR3 coding sequence is TGTGCCAGCTCTCCGGACCAACTACAAGAGACCCAGTACTTC. Combining the CDR3 with reference TRBV18 and TRBJ2-5 gives the whole variable domain NAGVMQNPRHLVRRRGQEARLRCSPMKGHSHVYWYRQLPEEGLKFMVYLQKENIIDESGMPKERFSAEFPKEGPSILRIQQVVRGDSAAYFCASSPDQLQETQYFGPGTRLLVL.

A remark on this clonotype: This clone may be a read error of a much larger clone one base away. The rearrangement links TRBV29-1 to TRBJ2-7; D may correspond to TRBD1 or TRBD2 (5 bases each). Germline loops: CDR1 SQVTM, CDR2 ANQGSEA. CDR3 length: 12 amino acids. The ends were cut back, 4 bases at V and 3 bases at J, with 10 bases in the middle. CDR3 in DNA: TGCAGCGTTGGGGACGGGAACTACGAGCAGTACTTC. It codes for CSVGDGNYEQYF.

The genes are TRBV29-1 and TRBJ2-7; TRBD1 agrees at 9 bases. CDR1 and CDR2 (germline): SQVTM, ANQGSEA. The V segment lost 3 bases and the J segment 0 bases; nucleotides outside the gene matches: 12. This CDR3 contains 17 residues. The CDR3 region is CSVEKGTGRGLSYEQYF. For the CDR3, the DNA is TGCAGCGTTGAGAAGGGGACAGGGCGGGGCCTCTCCTACGAGCAGTACTTC.

The chain is built from TRBV29-1 and TRBJ1-2; the D gene is possibly TRBD1 (5 bases). The CDR3 extends over 12 amino acids. V was cut by 2 bases and J by 8 bases, with 12 bases left in between. The germline V gene has CDR1 SQVTM and CDR2 ANQGSEA. CDR3 sequence reads: CSVERDGRGYTF. Written as DNA, the CDR3 is TGCAGCGTTGAAAGGGACGGCAGAGGCTACACCTTC.

The chain combines TRBV25-1 with TRBJ1-2, with 10 bases identical to TRBD1. This CDR3 has 15 amino acids. Germline CDR1 MGHDK, CDR2 SYGVNS. V shed 2 bases, J shed 1 base, and the junction held 1 base outside the gene matches. This CDR3 is CASSEGTGVNYGYTF. The CDR3 region has the DNA TGTGCCAGCAGTGAAGGGACAGGGGTTAACTATGGCTACACCTTC.

This clonotype has only a few counts. The V gene is TRBV6-4, the J gene TRBJ2-7; 14 bases align to TRBD2. CDR3 length equals 15 residues. V was pared by 6 bases and J by 6 bases, with 7 bases of the junction left unmatched. Germline V CDR1 and CDR2: MRHNA, SNTAGT. This CDR3 is CASRGLAGGPSEQYF. CDR3 nucleotides: TGTGCCAGCAGAGGACTAGCGGGGGGCCCCAGCGAGCAGTACTTC.

This clonotype was picked up a small number of times. The chain carries TRBV5-1 and TRBJ2-7, with 12 bases matching TRBD2. The V gene's germline CDR1 is SGHRS and CDR2 YFSETQ. This CDR3 spans 18 amino acids. V dropped 3 bases and J dropped 4; count of bases not matched to a gene: 14. The CDR3 spells CASSSPASGGAEVYEQYF. The CDR3 DNA follows: TGCGCCAGCAGCTCCCCGGCTAGCGGGGGGGCCGAGGTATACGAGCAGTACTTC.

This clonotype was found a few times. The chain joins TRBV28 to TRBJ2-1, with 10 bases matching TRBD2. Germline CDR1 is MDHEN and CDR2 is SYDVKM. Trimming at V came to 4 bases and at J to 5 bases, leaving 8 bases not matched to a gene. This CDR3 contains 16 residues. The CDR3 spells CASSYPLAGTNNEQFF. The CDR3 nucleotides read TGTGCCAGCAGTTACCCACTAGCGGGGACGAACAATGAGCAGTTCTTC.

The chain joins TRBV27 to TRBJ2-6; tentatively, D is TRBD1 or TRBD2 (5 bases each). The CDR3 covers 17 residues. Trimming took off 6 bases at V and 0 bases at J, with 15 bases between the two ends. The germline gives CDR1 MNHEY, CDR2 SMNVEV (reference sequence). The DNA for the CDR3 is TGTGCCAGCAGCTTCTGGGGGTCTAGCTCTGGGGCCAACGTCCTGACTTTC. Protein: CASSFWGSSSGANVLTF.

This clonotype turned up a few times. The chain has TRBV9 and TRBJ2-1, with D perhaps matching TRBD2 (6 bases). Germline V gene sequence: CDR1 SGDLS, CDR2 YYNGEE. This CDR3 has 16 residues. V lost 1 base, J lost 8 bases, and 19 bases lay in between. This CDR3 is CASSVPRGGAGDEQFF. CDR3 bases: TGTGCCAGCAGCGTACCGCGGGGTGGGGCCGGCGATGAGCAGTTCTTC. Looking up the rest from reference TRBV9 and TRBJ2-1 gives the full variable domain: DSGVTQTPKHLITATGQRVTLRCSPRSGDLSVYWYQQSLDQGLQFLIQYYNGEERAKGNILERFSAQQFPDLHSELNLSSLELGDSALYFCASSVPRGGAGDEQFFGPGTRLTVL.

The V gene is TRBV27, the J gene TRBJ2-7; D is possibly TRBD1 (5 bases). V was shortened by 5 bases and J by 2 bases, with 16 bases between the two germline ends. The CDR3 is made up of 15 amino acids. The germline V gene has CDR1 MNHEY and CDR2 SMNVEV (reference sequence). The CDR3 nucleotides read TGTGCCAGCAGTCACCTACAGGCGATAACCTACGAGCAGTACTTC. Encoded protein: CASSHLQAITYEQYF.